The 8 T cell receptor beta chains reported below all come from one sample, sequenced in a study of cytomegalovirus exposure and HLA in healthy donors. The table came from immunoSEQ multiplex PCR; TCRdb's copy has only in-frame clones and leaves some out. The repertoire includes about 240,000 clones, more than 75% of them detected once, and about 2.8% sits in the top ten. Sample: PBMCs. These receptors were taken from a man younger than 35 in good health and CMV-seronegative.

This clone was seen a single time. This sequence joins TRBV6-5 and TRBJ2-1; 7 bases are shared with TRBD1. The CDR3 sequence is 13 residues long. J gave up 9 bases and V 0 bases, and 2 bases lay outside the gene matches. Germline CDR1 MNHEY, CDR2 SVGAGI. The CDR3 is CASSYSKGAEQFF. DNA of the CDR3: TGTGCCAGCAGTTACTCGAAGGGGGCTGAGCAGTTCTTC.

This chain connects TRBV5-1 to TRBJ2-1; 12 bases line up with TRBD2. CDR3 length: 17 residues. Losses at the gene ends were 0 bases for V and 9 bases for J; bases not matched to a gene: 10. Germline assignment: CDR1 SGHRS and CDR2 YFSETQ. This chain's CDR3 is CASSLALAGGWVGEQFF. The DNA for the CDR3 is TGCGCCAGCAGCTTGGCACTAGCGGGAGGCTGGGTTGGTGAGCAGTTCTTC. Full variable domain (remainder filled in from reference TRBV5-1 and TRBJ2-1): KAGVTQTPRYLIKTRGQQVTLSCSPISGHRSVSWYQQTPGQGLQFLFEYFSETQRNKGNFPGRFSGRQFSNSRSEMNVSTLELGDSALYLCASSLALAGGWVGEQFFGPGTRLTVL.

The CDR3 sequence: CASSGTEYTGELFF. CDR3 coding DNA: TGTGCCAGCAGCGGGACAGAGTACACCGGGGAGCTGTTTTTT. This sequence joins TRBV9 and TRBJ2-2; D is possibly TRBD1 (6 bases). Per germline, CDR1 SGDLS and CDR2 YYNGEE. The CDR3 covers 14 residues. Between the trimmed V and J ends, which lost 3 bases and 3 bases, there was a span of 9 bases.

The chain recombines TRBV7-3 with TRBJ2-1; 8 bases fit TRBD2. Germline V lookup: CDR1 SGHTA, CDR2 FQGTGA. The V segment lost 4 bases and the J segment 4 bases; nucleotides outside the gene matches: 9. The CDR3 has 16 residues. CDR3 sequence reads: CASSSGPTSAYNEQFF. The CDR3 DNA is TGTGCCAGCAGCTCCGGACCGACTAGCGCGTACAATGAGCAGTTCTTC. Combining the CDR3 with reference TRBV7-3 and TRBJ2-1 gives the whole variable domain GAGVSQTPSNKVTEKGKYVELRCDPISGHTALYWYRQSLGQGPEFLIYFQGTGAADDSGLPNDRFFAVRPEGSVSTLKIQRTERGDSAVYLCASSSGPTSAYNEQFFGPGTRLTVL.

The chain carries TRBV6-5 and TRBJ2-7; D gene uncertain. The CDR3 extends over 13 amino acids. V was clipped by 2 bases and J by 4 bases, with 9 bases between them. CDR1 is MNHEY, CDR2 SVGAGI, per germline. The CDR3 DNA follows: TGTGCCAGCAGTTACGGGCTTGAGTACGAGCAGTACTTC. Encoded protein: CASSYGLEYEQYF.

The CDR3 nucleotides read TGTGCCAGTTTCCAAGACAGGCACGAGCAGTACTTC. Amino acids: CASFQDRHEQYF. V is TRBV27 and J is TRBJ2-5, with a possible D match to TRBD1 (6 bases). The end of the DNA fits TRBJ2-7 better, so the J call may be wrong. Germline-derived CDR1 and CDR2 are MNHEY and SMNVEV (reference sequence). There are 12 residues in the CDR3.

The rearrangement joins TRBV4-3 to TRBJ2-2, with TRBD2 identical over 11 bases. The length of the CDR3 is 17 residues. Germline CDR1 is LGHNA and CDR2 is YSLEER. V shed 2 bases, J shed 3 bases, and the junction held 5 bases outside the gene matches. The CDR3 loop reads CASSQPSGGTYTGELFF. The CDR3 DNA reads TGCGCCAGCAGCCAACCTAGCGGGGGGACTTACACCGGGGAGCTGTTTTTT.

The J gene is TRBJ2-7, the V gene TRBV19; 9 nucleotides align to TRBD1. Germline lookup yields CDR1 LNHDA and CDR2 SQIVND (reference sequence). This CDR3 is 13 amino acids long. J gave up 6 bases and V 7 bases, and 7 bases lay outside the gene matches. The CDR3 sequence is CASTGQGRGEQYF. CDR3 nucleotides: TGTGCCAGTACCGGACAGGGGAGGGGCGAGCAGTACTTC.